The sequence of this TCR beta chain was determined in a study of blood T cell repertoires in COVID-19. Study overall: T cells, B-cell-depleted T cells, or PBMCs supplied cDNA or gDNA.

This clone was recorded a few times. The data were produced by immunoSEQ multiplex PCR, yet TCRdb's version contains in-frame clones alone and is incomplete. The sample consists of 150,000 or so clones, 82% of them appearing once. V trimming: 3 bases; J trimming: 2 bases; junction bases outside the gene matches: 4. This CDR3 contains 15 residues. From germline, CDR1 is LGHDT and CDR2 YNNKEL (reference sequence). This chain uses TRBV3-1 (or the pseudogene TRBV3-2) with TRBJ2-1; TRBD2 matches 7 bases. The sequenced sample was peripheral blood. The source of this sequence is a woman aged 65 to 85 with acute or convalescent COVID-19. The CDR3 spells CASSQVGGAYNEQFF. CDR3 in DNA: TGTGCCAGCAGCCAGGTTGGGGGGGCCTACAATGAGCAGTTCTTC.